Listed here is a single TCR beta chain. Its antigen is not identified. This sample was taken from a study of identical twins. All of the donors were Caucasians in good health. Overall study findings and caveats: Models predicted less out-of-frame TCR alpha sharing in monozygotic twins than was found. Shared out-of-frame alpha sequences (those common to twins) showed excess low generation probability. Memory repertoires lacked the insertion deficit that abundant cord blood beta clonotypes showed.

TCRdb re-called the 5' RACE reads through MiXCR, storing one row per CDR3 protein. This table has some 600,000 distinct CDR3 sequences, roughly 6.6% appearing once. Per germline, CDR1 DFQATT and CDR2 SNEGSKA (reference sequence). V was shortened by 0 bases and J by 7 bases, with 9 bases between the two germline ends. CDR3 length: 13 amino acids. These records were also assigned to another study, of yellow fever vaccine responses in identical twins.

The clonotype comes from a woman in her late teens or twenties in good health. The V and J genes are TRBV20-1 and TRBJ2-2, with a tentative D call TRBD1 (6 bases). The sequencing sample was made of PBMCs. The chain's CDR3 is CSARDKGVGELFF. The DNA for the CDR3 is TGCAGTGCTAGAGATAAGGGGGTCGGGGAGCTGTTTTTT.